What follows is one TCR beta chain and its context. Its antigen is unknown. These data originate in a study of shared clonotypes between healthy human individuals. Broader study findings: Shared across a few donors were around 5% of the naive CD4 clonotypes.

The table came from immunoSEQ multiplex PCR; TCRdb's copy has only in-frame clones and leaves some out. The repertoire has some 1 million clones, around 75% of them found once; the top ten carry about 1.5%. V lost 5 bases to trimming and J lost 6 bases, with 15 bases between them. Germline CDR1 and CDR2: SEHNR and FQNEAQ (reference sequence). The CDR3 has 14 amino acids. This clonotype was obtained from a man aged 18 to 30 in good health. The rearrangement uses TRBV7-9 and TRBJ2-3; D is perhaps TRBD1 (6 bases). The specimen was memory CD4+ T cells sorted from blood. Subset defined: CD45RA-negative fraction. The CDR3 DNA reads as TGTGCCAGCAGCCAGGGACATGCTGGGGATACGCAGTATTTT. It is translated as CASSQGHAGDTQYF.